Here is one T cell receptor (beta chain) with its context. Its antigen is still unknown. This sample was included in a study of T cells expressing NK-cell markers. Study in general: The sequencing cohort of eight donors included seven HCMV-seropositive individuals and one seronegative individual.

Findings of the study overall: Also leading the CD3+CD56-NKG2C+ fraction in a handful of donors were these clonotypes.

The CDR3 is made up of 16 amino acids. The germline V gene encodes CDR1 MNHEY and CDR2 SVGAGI. Using the 5' RACE reads, TCRdb records one entry per CDR3 protein without DNA. This listing includes about 550,000 distinct CDR3 sequences. The chain uses TRBV6-5 and TRBJ2-4; TCRdb's assignment of TRBD1 cannot be checked, as there is no DNA. Material: blood T cells: a sorted CD56 or NKG2C T cell subset, CD4+ or CD8+ T cells, or bulk PBMC T cells (not recorded which). The TCR was taken from a man between 18 and 29 years old in good health. CDR3 loop: CASSYSRGQSKNIQYF.